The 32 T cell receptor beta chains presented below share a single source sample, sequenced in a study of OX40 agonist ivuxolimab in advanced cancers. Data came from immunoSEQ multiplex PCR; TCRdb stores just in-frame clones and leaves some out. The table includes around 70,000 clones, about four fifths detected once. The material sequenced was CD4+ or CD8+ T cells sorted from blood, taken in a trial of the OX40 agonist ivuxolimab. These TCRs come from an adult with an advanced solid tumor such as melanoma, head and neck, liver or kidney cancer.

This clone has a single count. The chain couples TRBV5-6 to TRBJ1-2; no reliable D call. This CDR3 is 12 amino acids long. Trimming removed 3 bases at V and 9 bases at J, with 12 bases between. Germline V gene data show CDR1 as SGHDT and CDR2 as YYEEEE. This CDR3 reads CASSSWGGRYTF. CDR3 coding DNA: TGTGCCAGCAGCTCATGGGGAGGCCGCTACACCTTC.

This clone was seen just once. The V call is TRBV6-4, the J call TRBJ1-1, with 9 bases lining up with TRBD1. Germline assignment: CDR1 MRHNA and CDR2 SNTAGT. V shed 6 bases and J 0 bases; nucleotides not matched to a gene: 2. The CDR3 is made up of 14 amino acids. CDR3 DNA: TGTGCCAGCAGGGGACAGGGATTGAACACTGAAGCTTTCTTT. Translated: CASRGQGLNTEAFF.

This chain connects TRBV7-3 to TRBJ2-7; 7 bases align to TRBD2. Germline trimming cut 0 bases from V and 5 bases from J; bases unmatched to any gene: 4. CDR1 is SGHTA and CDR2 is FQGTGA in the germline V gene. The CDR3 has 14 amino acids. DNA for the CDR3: TGTGCCAGCAGCTTAACGGGAGGGAGGAACGAGCAGTACTTC. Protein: CASSLTGGRNEQYF.

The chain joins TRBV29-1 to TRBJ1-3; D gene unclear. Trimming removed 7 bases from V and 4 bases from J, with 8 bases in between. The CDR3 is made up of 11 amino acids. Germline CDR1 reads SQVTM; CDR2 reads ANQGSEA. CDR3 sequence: CSGGSGNTIYF. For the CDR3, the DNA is TGCAGCGGAGGGTCCGGAAACACCATATATTTT.

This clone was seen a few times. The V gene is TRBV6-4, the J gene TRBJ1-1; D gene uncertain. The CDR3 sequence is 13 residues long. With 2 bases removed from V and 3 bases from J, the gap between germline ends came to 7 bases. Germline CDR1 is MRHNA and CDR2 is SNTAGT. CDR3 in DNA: TGTGCCAGCAGTGACCAAACTTACACTGAAGCTTTCTTT. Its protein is CASSDQTYTEAFF.

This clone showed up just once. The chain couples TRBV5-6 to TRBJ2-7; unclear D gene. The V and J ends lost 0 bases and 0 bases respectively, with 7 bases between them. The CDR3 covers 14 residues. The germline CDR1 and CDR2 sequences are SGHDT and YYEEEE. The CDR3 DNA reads TGTGCCAGCAGCTTGGTAGGGAACTCCTACGAGCAGTACTTC. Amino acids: CASSLVGNSYEQYF.

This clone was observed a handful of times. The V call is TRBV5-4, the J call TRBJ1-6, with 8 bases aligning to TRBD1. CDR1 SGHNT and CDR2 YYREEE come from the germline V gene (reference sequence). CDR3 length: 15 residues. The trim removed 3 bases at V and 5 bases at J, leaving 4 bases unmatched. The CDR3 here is CASSWMDRDNSPLHF. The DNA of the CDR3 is TGTGCCAGCAGCTGGATGGACAGGGATAATTCACCCCTCCACTTT.

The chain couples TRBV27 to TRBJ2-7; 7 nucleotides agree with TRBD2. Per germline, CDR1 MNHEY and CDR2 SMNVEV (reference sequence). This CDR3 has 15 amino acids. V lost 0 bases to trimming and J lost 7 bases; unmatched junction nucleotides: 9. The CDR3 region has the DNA TGTGCCAGCAGTTTATCGTCTAGCGGCCCGGGGGAGCAGTACTTC. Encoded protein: CASSLSSSGPGEQYF.

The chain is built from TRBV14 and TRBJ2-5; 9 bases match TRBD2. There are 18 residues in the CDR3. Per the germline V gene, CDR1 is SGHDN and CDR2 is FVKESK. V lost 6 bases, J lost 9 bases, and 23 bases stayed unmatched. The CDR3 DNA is TGTGCCAGCAGAACGGAGCGGCTAGCGGGACCCAAAAACGGGGCCCAGTACTTC. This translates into CASRTERLAGPKNGAQYF. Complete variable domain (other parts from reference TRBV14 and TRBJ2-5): EAGVTQFPSHSVIEKGQTVTLRCDPISGHDNLYWYRRVMGKEIKFLLHFVKESKQDESGMPNNRFLAERTGGTYSTLKVQPAELEDSGVYFCASRTERLAGPKNGAQYFGPGTRLLVL.

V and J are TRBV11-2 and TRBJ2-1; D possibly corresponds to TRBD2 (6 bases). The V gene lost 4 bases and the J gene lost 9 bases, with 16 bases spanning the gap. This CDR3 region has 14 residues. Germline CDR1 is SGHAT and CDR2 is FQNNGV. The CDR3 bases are TGTGCCAGCAGCTCCTTAGTGACTAGGGGTGAGCAGTTCTTC. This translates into CASSSLVTRGEQFF.

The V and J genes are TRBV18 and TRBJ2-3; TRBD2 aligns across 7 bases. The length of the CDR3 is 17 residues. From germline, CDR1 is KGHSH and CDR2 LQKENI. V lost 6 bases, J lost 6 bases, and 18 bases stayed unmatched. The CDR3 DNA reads TGTGCCAGCTCCCGAGGGCCGGGAGGAACCCTTAGGGATACGCAGTATTTT. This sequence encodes CASSRGPGGTLRDTQYF.

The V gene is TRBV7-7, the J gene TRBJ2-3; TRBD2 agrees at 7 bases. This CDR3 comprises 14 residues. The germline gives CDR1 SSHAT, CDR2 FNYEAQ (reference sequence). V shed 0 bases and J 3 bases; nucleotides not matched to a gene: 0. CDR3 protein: CASSLAGGTDTQYF. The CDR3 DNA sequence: TGTGCCAGCAGCTTAGCCGGGGGGACAGATACGCAGTATTTT.

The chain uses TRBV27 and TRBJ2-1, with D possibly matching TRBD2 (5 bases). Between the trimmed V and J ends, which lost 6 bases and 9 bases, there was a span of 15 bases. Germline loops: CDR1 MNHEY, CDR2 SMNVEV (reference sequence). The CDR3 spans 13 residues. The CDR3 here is CASRSHGGPEQFF. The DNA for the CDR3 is TGTGCCAGCAGATCTCACGGCGGGCCTGAGCAGTTCTTC.

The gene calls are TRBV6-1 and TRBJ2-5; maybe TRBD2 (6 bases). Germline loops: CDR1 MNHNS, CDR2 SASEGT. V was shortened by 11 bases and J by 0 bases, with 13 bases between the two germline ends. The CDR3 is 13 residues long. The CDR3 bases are TGTGCCTGCTGCCGGGACTACCAAGAGACCCAGTACTTC. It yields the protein CACCRDYQETQYF.

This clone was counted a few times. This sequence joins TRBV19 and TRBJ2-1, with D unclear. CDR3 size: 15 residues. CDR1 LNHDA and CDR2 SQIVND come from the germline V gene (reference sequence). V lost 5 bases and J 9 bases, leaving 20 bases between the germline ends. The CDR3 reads CASSPSDRVEGEQFF. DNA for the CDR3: TGTGCCAGTAGTCCCTCGGATAGGGTAGAAGGTGAGCAGTTCTTC.

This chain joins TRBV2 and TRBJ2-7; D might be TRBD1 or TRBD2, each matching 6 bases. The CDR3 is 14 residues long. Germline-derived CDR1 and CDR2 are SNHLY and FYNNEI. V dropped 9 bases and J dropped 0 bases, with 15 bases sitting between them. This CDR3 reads CARGGTSSSYEQYF. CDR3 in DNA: TGTGCCAGGGGGGGCACTTCGAGCTCCTACGAGCAGTACTTC.

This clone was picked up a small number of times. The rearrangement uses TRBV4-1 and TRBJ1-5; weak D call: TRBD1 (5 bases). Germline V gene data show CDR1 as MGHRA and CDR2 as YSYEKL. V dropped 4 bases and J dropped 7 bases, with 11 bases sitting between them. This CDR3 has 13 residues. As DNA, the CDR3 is TGCGCCAGCAGCCCCGGGACGAACCAGCCCCAGCATTTT. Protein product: CASSPGTNQPQHF.

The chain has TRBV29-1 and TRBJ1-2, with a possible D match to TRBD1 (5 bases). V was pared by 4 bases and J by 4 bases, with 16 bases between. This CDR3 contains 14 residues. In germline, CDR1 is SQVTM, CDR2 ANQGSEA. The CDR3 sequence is CSVGGGSPLYGYTF. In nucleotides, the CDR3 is TGCAGCGTTGGGGGGGGGTCCCCCCTCTATGGCTACACCTTC. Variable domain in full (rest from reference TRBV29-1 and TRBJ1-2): SAVISQKPSRDICQRGTSLTIQCQVDSQVTMMFWYRQQPGQSLTLIATANQGSEATYESGFVIDKFPISRPNLTFSTLTVSNMSPEDSSIYLCSVGGGSPLYGYTFGSGTRLTVV.

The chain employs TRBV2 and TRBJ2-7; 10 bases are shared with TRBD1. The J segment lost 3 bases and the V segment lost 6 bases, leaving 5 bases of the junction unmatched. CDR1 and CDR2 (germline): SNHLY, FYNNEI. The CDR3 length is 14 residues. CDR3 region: CASRPGTGDYEQYF. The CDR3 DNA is TGTGCCAGCAGACCCGGGACAGGGGACTACGAGCAGTACTTC.

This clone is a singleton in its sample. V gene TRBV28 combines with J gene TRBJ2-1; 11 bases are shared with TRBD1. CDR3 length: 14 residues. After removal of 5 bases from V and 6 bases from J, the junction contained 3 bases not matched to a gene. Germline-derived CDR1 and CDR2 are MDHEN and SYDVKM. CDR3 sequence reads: CASSMDRGPNEQFF. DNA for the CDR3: TGTGCCAGCAGTATGGACAGGGGGCCCAATGAGCAGTTCTTC.

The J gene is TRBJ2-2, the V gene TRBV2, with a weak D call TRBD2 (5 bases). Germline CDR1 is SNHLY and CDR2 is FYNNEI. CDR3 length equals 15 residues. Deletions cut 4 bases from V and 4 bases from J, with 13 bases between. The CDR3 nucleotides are TGTGCCAGCAGTGGAGGGCCCCTGGCCACCGGGGAGCTGTTTTTT. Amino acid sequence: CASSGGPLATGELFF. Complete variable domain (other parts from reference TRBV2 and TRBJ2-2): EPEVTQTPSHQVTQMGQEVILRCVPISNHLYFYWYRQILGQKVEFLVSFYNNEISEKSEIFDDQFSVERPDGSNFTLKIRSTKLEDSAMYFCASSGGPLATGELFFGEGSRLTVL.

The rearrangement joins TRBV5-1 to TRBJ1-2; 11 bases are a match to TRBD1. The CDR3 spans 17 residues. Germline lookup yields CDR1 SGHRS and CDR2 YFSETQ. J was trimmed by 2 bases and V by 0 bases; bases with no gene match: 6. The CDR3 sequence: CASSLVGQGAANYGYTF. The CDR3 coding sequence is TGCGCCAGCAGCTTGGTAGGACAGGGGGCCGCCAACTATGGCTACACCTTC.

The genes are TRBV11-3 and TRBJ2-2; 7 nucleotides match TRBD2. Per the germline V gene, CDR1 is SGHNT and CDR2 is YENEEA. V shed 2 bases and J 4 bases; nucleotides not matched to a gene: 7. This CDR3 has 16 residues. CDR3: CASSLYAPSGTGELFF. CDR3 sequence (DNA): TGTGCCAGCAGCTTATATGCGCCTAGCGGCACCGGGGAGCTGTTTTTT.

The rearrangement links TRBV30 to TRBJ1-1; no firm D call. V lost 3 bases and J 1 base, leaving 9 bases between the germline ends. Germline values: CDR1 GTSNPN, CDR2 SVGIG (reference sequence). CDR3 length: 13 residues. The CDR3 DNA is TGTGCCTGGAGCGGACTTACGAACACTGAAGCTTTCTTT. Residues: CAWSGLTNTEAFF.

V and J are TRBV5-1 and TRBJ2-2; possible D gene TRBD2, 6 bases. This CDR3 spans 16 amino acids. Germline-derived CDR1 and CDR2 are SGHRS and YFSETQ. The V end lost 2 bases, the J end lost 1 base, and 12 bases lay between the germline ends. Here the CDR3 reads CASSLLAEMNTGELFF. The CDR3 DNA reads TGCGCCAGCAGCTTATTAGCGGAGATGAACACCGGGGAGCTGTTTTTT.

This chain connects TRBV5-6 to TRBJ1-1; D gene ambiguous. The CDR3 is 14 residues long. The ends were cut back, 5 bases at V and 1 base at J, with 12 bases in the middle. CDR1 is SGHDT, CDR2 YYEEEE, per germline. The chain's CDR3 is CASRVDRRNTEAFF. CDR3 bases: TGTGCCAGCAGGGTGGACCGCCGGAACACTGAAGCTTTCTTT.

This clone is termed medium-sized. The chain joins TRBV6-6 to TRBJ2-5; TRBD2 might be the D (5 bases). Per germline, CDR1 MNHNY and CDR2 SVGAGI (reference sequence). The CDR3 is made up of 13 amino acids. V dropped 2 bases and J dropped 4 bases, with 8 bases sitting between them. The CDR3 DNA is TGTGCCAGCAGTTACGGACGGGGAGAGACCCAGTACTTC. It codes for CASSYGRGETQYF.

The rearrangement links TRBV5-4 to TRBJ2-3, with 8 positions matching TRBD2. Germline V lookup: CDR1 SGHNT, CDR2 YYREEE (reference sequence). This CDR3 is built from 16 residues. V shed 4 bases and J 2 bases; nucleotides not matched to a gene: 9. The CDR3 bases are TGTGCCAGCAGCACGGGGACTAGTGCCTTCACAGATACGCAGTATTTT. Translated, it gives CASSTGTSAFTDTQYF.

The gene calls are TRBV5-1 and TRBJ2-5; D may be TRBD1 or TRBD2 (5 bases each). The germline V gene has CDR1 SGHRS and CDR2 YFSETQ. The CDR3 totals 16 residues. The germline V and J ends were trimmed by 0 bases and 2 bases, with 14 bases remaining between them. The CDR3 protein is CASSLDPGRWQETQYF. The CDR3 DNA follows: TGCGCCAGCAGCTTGGATCCGGGGCGCTGGCAAGAGACCCAGTACTTC.

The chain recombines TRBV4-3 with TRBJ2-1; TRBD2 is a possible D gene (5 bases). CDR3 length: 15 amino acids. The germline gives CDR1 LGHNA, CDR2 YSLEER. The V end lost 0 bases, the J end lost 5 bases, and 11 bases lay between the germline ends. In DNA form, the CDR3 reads TGCGCCAGCAGCCAAGATTCCCTGAGGGACAATGAGCAGTTCTTC. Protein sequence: CASSQDSLRDNEQFF.

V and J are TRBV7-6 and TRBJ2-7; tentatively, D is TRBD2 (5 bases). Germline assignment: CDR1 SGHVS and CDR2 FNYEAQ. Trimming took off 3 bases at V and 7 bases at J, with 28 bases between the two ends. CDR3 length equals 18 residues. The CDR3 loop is CASSFPLGAVNPRAEQYF. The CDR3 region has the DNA TGTGCCAGCAGCTTCCCCCTTGGAGCGGTTAACCCCCGGGCGGAGCAGTACTTC.

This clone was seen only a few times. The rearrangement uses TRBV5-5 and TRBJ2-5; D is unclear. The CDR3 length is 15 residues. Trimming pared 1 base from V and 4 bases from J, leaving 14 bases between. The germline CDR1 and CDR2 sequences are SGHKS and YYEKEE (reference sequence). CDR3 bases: TGTGCCAGCAGCTTGAGTTGGCGCGTGGCAGAGACCCAGTACTTC. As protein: CASSLSWRVAETQYF.